Following are 12 T cell receptor beta chains from one sample sequenced in a study of regulatory T cells in long-lasting Graves disease (dated by TCRdb to about 2021). The time point label, read with the paper, signifies: newly diagnosed GD, antithyroid drugs for less than 3 months. RNA was extracted from PBMCs in TRIzol for both TCR sequencing and RNA sequencing. Preparation of the library involved multiplex PCR. These reads were obtained on an Illumina HiSeq 4000. CDR3 regions were amplified by Arm-PCR with iRepertoire HTBI primers to construct TCR beta libraries. Through fastp at Q25 and MiXCR, TCRdb rebuilt clones from the public reads, retaining in-frame beta chains. Every CDR3 protein is listed once, alongside the most common genes and DNA of its rows. Present in this sample are around 480,000 distinct CDR3 sequences, 16% of which were seen just once. The ten largest clones capture about 25% of the sample.

This same sample was also taken into another study, of T cells in Graves' hyperthyroidism and ophthalmopathy.

The sample was peripheral blood mononuclear cells (PBMCs), taken at new diagnosis, from a patient treated with antithyroid drugs. Receptor source: a woman aged 40-65 years with Graves disease. Donor details come from another sample of the same person, matched by shared clones.

The chain couples TRBV20-1 to TRBJ1-6; the match to TRBD1 covers 10 bases. This CDR3 comprises 15 residues. Per germline, CDR1 DFQATT and CDR2 SNEGSKA (reference sequence). V was pared by 6 bases and J by 5 bases, with 7 bases of the junction left unmatched. CDR3 bases: TGCAGTGCCACAGCGGGACAGGGGAATAATTCACCCCTCCACTTT. Amino acids: CSATAGQGNNSPLHF.

The chain carries TRBV7-2 and TRBJ2-7; D is ambiguous. Germline loops: CDR1 SGHTA, CDR2 FQGNSA. The CDR3 has 11 amino acids. V was cut by 3 bases and J by 7 bases, with 7 bases left in between. The CDR3 loop reads CASSFSVEQYF. CDR3 DNA: TGTGCCAGCAGCTTCTCAGTGGAGCAGTACTTC.

This clonotype was found a few times. This chain uses TRBV7-3 with TRBJ2-3, with D perhaps assigned TRBD1 or TRBD2 (6 bases each). CDR3 length: 14 residues. Trimming cost V 3 bases and J 6 bases, with 13 bases left between them. Germline CDR1 and CDR2: SGHTA and FQGTGA. The CDR3 loop is CASSFRGQGDTQYF. The CDR3 DNA reads as TGTGCCAGCAGCTTCCGGGGGCAGGGGGATACGCAGTATTTT.

This clonotype was seen only a few times. The V and J genes are TRBV5-1 and TRBJ2-3; no clear D gene. CDR1 is SGHRS, CDR2 YFSETQ, per germline. This CDR3 has 16 residues. The germline V and J ends were trimmed by 0 bases and 0 bases, with 11 bases remaining between them. CDR3 sequence: CASSLDGSLSTDTQYF. The CDR3 region has the DNA TGCGCCAGCAGCTTGGATGGCAGTCTTAGCACAGATACGCAGTATTTT.

The V call is TRBV5-8, the J call TRBJ2-4; the D gene is possibly TRBD1 (6 bases). V lost 0 bases and J lost 0, with 13 bases in between. Germline lookup yields CDR1 SGHTS and CDR2 YDEGEE. CDR3 size: 17 residues. CDR3 sequence reads: CASSLGSGAIAKNIQYF. The CDR3 coding sequence is TGTGCCAGCAGCTTGGGTTCAGGGGCAATAGCCAAAAACATTCAGTACTTC.

A few counts support this clonotype. This may come from a read error, since a much larger clone is one base off. A read error is likely, as this CDR3 ends without the conserved phenylalanine or tryptophan. The chain is built from TRBV3-1 and TRBJ1-1, with TRBD1 matching over 7 bases. Trimming at V came to 1 base and at J to 0 bases, leaving 2 bases not matched to a gene. This CDR3 comprises 15 residues. Germline-derived CDR1 and CDR2 are LGHDT and YNNKEL (reference sequence). The CDR3 DNA is TGTGCCAGCAGCCAAGGGGGACAGCTGAACACTGAAGCTTTCTCT. This codes for CASSQGGQLNTEAFS.

This clonotype has a count of ten or more. This chain joins TRBV10-3 and TRBJ1-2; 12 nucleotides match TRBD1. The germline CDR1 and CDR2 sequences are ENHRY and SYGVKD. With V trimmed by 2 bases and J by 7 bases, 2 bases remained unmatched. This CDR3 is built from 14 residues. The CDR3 loop reads CAISEGTGGSGYTF. The CDR3 DNA reads as TGTGCCATCAGTGAGGGGACAGGGGGCTCTGGCTACACCTTC.

This clonotype was seen a few times. The J gene is TRBJ2-2, the V gene TRBV5-1; D is perhaps TRBD1 (6 bases). The V and J ends lost 4 bases and 4 bases respectively, with 14 bases between them. The CDR3 covers 15 residues. Germline-derived CDR1 and CDR2 are SGHRS and YFSETQ. The CDR3 is CASSPNRESTGELFF. In DNA, the CDR3 is TGCGCCAGCAGCCCGAACAGGGAGAGCACCGGGGAGCTGTTTTTT.

This clonotype was picked up many times. The junction departs from germline at one end; a sequencing error may be responsible. The genes are TRBV5-1 and TRBJ1-3; 8 nucleotides agree with TRBD1. Germline CDR1 and CDR2: SGHRS and YFSETQ. There are 15 residues in the CDR3. The CDR3 DNA is TGTGCCAGCAGCTTACAGGGGGTCTCTGGAAACACCATATATTTT. This encodes CASSLQGVSGNTIYF.

Ten or more counts support this clonotype. For the CDR3, the DNA is TGTGCCAGCAGCTCAGACAGGGGATCACCCCTCCACTTT. Amino acids: CASSSDRGSPLHF. The chain recombines TRBV11-2 with TRBJ1-6, with 8 bases fitting TRBD1. The J segment lost 10 bases and the V segment lost 4 bases, leaving 3 bases of the junction unmatched. CDR3 length equals 13 residues. The germline CDR1 and CDR2 sequences are SGHAT and FQNNGV.

This clonotype was observed many times. The gene calls are TRBV2 and TRBJ1-5; no clear D gene. CDR1 and CDR2 from the germline V gene are SNHLY and FYNNEI. The CDR3 is made up of 11 amino acids. With 8 bases removed from V and 6 bases from J, the gap between germline ends came to 8 bases. The DNA for the CDR3 is TGTGCCAGCGGACTTCTTCAGCCCCAGCATTTT. Translating it yields CASGLLQPQHF. Looking up the rest from reference TRBV2 and TRBJ1-5 gives the full variable domain: EPEVTQTPSHQVTQMGQEVILRCVPISNHLYFYWYRQILGQKVEFLVSFYNNEISEKSEIFDDQFSVERPDGSNFTLKIRSTKLEDSAMYFCASGLLQPQHFGDGTRLSIL.

This clonotype came up a few times. The rearrangement joins TRBV4-1 to TRBJ1-1; D may be TRBD1 (5 bases). The V end lost 0 bases, the J end lost 13 bases, and 18 bases lay between the germline ends. The CDR3 is made up of 14 amino acids. CDR1 is MGHRA, CDR2 YSYEKL, per germline. The CDR3 DNA follows: TGCGCCAGCAGCCAAGAGGGACCCGCGAGAAAAAGTTTCTTT. Residues: CASSQEGPARKSFF.